The entry that follows covers one T cell receptor (beta chain) sequence. The CDR3 consists of 16 residues. Germline CDR1 KGHSH, CDR2 LQKENI. Unmatched junction bases numbered 10, after V lost 0 bases and J lost 9 bases. As handled by the study authors: Reference gene primers were amplified, and this amplification served to estimate nucleated cell counts. Produced via immunoSEQ multiplex PCR; TCRdb's table is partial and in-frame only. The V and J calls and clone size come from that table; D and trimming were worked out from the DNA. The sample carries more than 200,000 clones, just over 85% recorded once. This sample is part of a study of blood T cell repertoires in COVID-19. Study overall: The samples span acute and convalescent COVID-19 from the United States, Italy and Spain. Sources were T cells, B-cell-depleted T cells, or PBMCs; the material itself was cDNA or gDNA.

V usage is TRBV18 and J usage is TRBJ2-1, with 8 bases aligning to TRBD1. The TCR was taken from an elderly man with acute or convalescent COVID-19. Sample: peripheral blood. CDR3 sequence (DNA): TGTGCCAGCTCACCACCGGTGACAGGGGATTCCACTGAGCAGTTCTTC. Its protein product is CASSPPVTGDSTEQFF.